This paragraph reports one TCR beta chain. Its antigen target is currently unknown. Base quality data are lacking; no much larger clone is found one base away. In light of the paper, this sample's treatment or condition label describes: around 19 received Ad26.COV2.S at low or high dose, single or two shots; roughly 5 received placebo; per-sample allocation not given. Repertoires of vaccine and placebo recipients were sequenced from samples taken on day 63 after the first injection. Between 29 July and 7 August 2020, Cohort 1b enrolled around 24 adults aged 18-55 years at one site in Boston, USA. Ad26.COV2.S was a replication-incompetent adenovirus type 26 vector expressing a prefusion-stabilized SARS-CoV-2 spike protein from the original Wuhan strain. From a lookup of the germline V gene, CDR1 and CDR2 are KGHSH and LQKENI. Taken from cysteine to phenylalanine, the CDR3 has 15 residues. Just CDR3 DNA is preserved here, 45 bases in frame from base 1. Cut back by 6 bases and 0 bases, the V and J ends lie 12 bases apart.

The data derive from a study of Ad26.COV2.S vaccination and SARS-CoV-2 variants (dated by TCRdb to the early 2020s). Broadly, across the study: Vaccine-arm donors were drawn from COV1001, a multicentre, randomized, double-blind, placebo-controlled phase I-IIa trial of Ad26.COV2.S in healthy adults. The TCR-sequenced set comprised approximately 30 samples: approximately 20 Ad26.COV2.S vaccine recipients, 5 placebo recipients and 8 SARS-CoV-2 convalescent individuals. Investigators remained blinded to trial group allocation during experiments and outcome assessment. TCRbeta repertoire sequencing was used to assess the specificity and breadth of SARS-CoV-2-reactive T cell receptors after Ad26.COV2.S vaccination. Ad26.COV2.S was administered intramuscularly at a dose of 5x10^10 or 1x10^11 viral particles, either as one shot or as two shots given 56 days apart. Participants in the trial were split at random into five groups of five each, receiving low-dose or high-dose Ad26.COV2.S once or twice, or else placebo on both occasions. Points the paper makes about the study in general: After vaccination, substantial breadth of spike-specific CD8+ and CD4+ T cell responses was reported. The authors noted that the TCR breadth and depth analyses may have underestimated total T cell responses. Ad26.COV2.S recipients had higher spike-specific TCR breadth than placebo recipients (P = 0.0014). The study lacked the statistical power to compare responses across vaccine doses or regimens. Vaccine and placebo recipients had comparable non-spike TCR breadth, which fits with the vaccine containing only spike.

The immunoSEQ Assay was used to sequence TCRbeta CDR3 regions. After extraction, genomic DNA underwent amplification by bias-controlled multiplex PCR, followed by high-throughput sequencing. The paper's processing steps were these. To quantify the absolute abundance of each unique TCRbeta CDR3 region, sequences were collapsed and filtered. T cell fraction was estimated by normalization of TCRbeta template counts to usable DNA, with usable DNA being measured through amplification of reference genes present in all nucleated cells. Repertoire TCRs were annotated as SARS-CoV-2-specific by exact matching of V gene, CDR3 amino acid sequence and J gene to a known reactive TCR set. The reference SARS-CoV-2 TCR set came from MIRA and was filtered for enrichment in COVID-19-positive ImmuneCODE repertoires, removing public or cross-reactive TCRs. Based on the MIRA antigens, annotated TCRs were further analysed at the level of specific ORF or position within ORF. Depth was the summed frequency of annotated unique rearrangements, while breadth was defined as annotated unique rearrangements over total unique productive rearrangements. Two-sided Wilcoxon rank-sum tests were applied when comparing TCR breadth between groups. This immuneACCESS table, as held by TCRdb, lists in-frame sequences with V and J called but not all clones. Of the missing ones, under half trace to an unresolved V gene in checked studies; the others have no known cause. Clonal size and the V and J genes are those of that table, whereas D and trimming came from the DNA. This sample comprises 300,000 to 350,000 clones, about 88% of them detected only once. Around 6.4% of the sample is held by the ten biggest clonotypes.

This clonotype was sampled from a person aged 18-65 years who received the Ad26.COV2.S COVID-19 vaccine or a placebo. This specimen was peripheral blood, taken in a trial of Ad26.COV2.S vaccine versus placebo. The chain links TRBV18 with TRBJ1-3; the D gene remains uncertain. Here the CDR3 is given as CASSPTTYSGNTIYF. The DNA is TGTGCCAGCTCGCCCACGACATACTCTGGAAACACCATATATTTT.